The clone carrying this T cell receptor beta chain appeared a few times. Its antigen is still unknown. The sample is drawn from a study of T-cell memory formation after mild COVID-19. Study-wide findings and caveats: The main location of contracting CD4+ clones was CM and EM, and that of contracting CD8+ clones was EMRA.

The authors produced TCR alpha and TCR beta cDNA libraries with sample barcodes and UMIs by 5'RACE using constant-segment primers. Using its own MiXCR run on the 5' RACE reads, TCRdb lists one record per CDR3 protein. This table has about 560,000 distinct CDR3 sequences, about a sixth appearing once. The CDR3 contains 14 residues. In germline, CDR1 is MNHEY, CDR2 SVGAGI. Trimming removed 0 bases at V and 6 bases at J, with 10 bases between. The genes are TRBV6-5 and TRBJ2-3; D is unclear. The TCR sequence derives from an adult woman who had mild COVID-19 (a few samples of this study predate the infection). Cell type and time point are not known. Material for sequencing was PBMCs or a T cell subset sorted from them (not recorded which). CDR3 loop: CASSYSTPLDTQYF. The CDR3 DNA reads TGTGCCAGCAGTTACTCGACTCCCCTGGATACGCAGTATTTT.